This T cell receptor (beta chain) is drawn from a study of T cells in Graves' hyperthyroidism and ophthalmopathy. RNA transcripts provided the source from which TCR beta CDR3 regions were amplified. In the first-round RT-PCR of the TCR CDR3, the HTBI primer set was used. TCRdb ran MiXCR on the multiplex PCR reads and lists one entry per CDR3 protein. The sample yields some 800,000 distinct CDR3 sequences, 35% to 45% seen once. This sequence was found in a man aged 18 to 29 with Graves' hyperthyroidism. Sequenced material: blood.

DNA for the CDR3: TGTGCCAGCAGTGAAGCTATGGGTAGGGGGGATGGCTACACCTTC. As protein: CASSEAMGRGDGYTF. The chain employs TRBV2 and TRBJ1-2; TRBD1 might be the D (6 bases). With 0 bases removed from V and 6 bases from J, the gap between germline ends came to 14 bases. The CDR3 is made up of 15 amino acids. The V gene's germline CDR1 is SNHLY and CDR2 FYNNEI.